Listed here is a single TCR beta chain. Its antigen specificity is not known. One base away there is no much larger clone; base qualities are not given. This entry belongs to a study of PD-L1 blockade in urothelial cancer (TCRdb year 2017). For context, the study as a whole: All patients started therapy in the mid-2010s and received atezolizumab 1,200 mg intravenously every 3 weeks. About 90% of the roughly 30 patients were identified as males with urothelial cancer of bladder origin, and a prior smoking history was reported by 18 of 29 patients. An ECOG performance status of 0 or 1 was recorded for the patients, and 0 to 3 prior chemotherapy regimens had been received by the patients. Blood samples were analyzed at 3 weeks after treatment start (second dose) and at 6 weeks after treatment start. Blood samples gave a median of around 130,000 T cells and 82,636 unique TCRs, with a median clonality of around 0.08. The study was an exploratory multi-omic analysis of somatic, immune and clinical correlates of response to PD-L1 blockade with atezolizumab in urothelial cancer. Pretreatment tumor samples, along with matched peripheral blood collected serially before and after atezolizumab treatment, underwent TCR sequencing. Durable clinical benefit was defined as a progression-free survival longer than 6 months, and TCR features were additionally tested against progression-free survival and overall survival. In the same patients who had TCR sequencing, pretreatment tumors also underwent whole exome sequencing and RNA sequencing. Nine patients reached durable clinical benefit, while 20 patients did not. Twenty-nine patients had pretreatment blood TCR-seq, around 25 had at least one posttreatment blood collection, and around 25 had tumor TCR-seq.

General conclusions and limits of the study: A pretreatment peripheral blood TCR clonality below the median was linked to improved progression-free and overall survival. Small sample size (n of about 30) and many exploratory analyses mean the results are intended to be hypothesis-generating. Among patients with durable benefit, tumor-associated TCR clones showed greater expansion in peripheral blood 3 weeks after treatment started (n of about 20, p = 0.022).

CDR1 is given as GTSNPN and CDR2 as SVGIG, both from the germline V gene (reference sequence). From its cysteine to its phenylalanine, the CDR3 spans 15 amino acids. Only the CDR3 DNA is retained, 45 bases long and in frame from the first base. Germline trimming amounts to 0 bases on V and 4 bases on J, with 5 as the count of junction bases outside the gene matches. Synthetic TCR analog templates were spiked into each PCR to estimate absolute template abundance from read counts. The immunoSEQ assay was used to amplify TCRbeta CDR3 regions from genomic DNA with bias-controlled V and J gene primers. Rearranged TCRbeta segments were sequenced at approximately 20X coverage. The original pipeline was this. Clustering was used to correct sequencing errors, and CDR3s were annotated against IMGT to assign V, D and J genes. Downstream analyses used only productive TCRbeta rearrangements and left out out-of-frame or stop-codon sequences. Clonality was calculated as one minus the Shannon entropy normalized by the log of the number of unique productive sequences. Fisher's exact test with Benjamini-Hochberg correction, at a threshold of adjusted p below 0.01, was used to find clones that differed between time points or between blood and tumor. TCRdb's version of the immuneACCESS table is confined to in-frame rearrangements and falls short of the full clone set. An unresolved V gene accounts for under half of the shortfall where checked; the remainder is of unknown origin. D and trimming come from the DNA, and the V and J calls and clone size come from that table. Recorded for this sample are about 120,000 clones; approximately 90% of them occurred a single time. The ten largest make up around 1.7% of the sample.

According to the study, the label for this sample's time point signals: peripheral blood 6 weeks after treatment start. The cohort comprised fewer than 35 patients with locally advanced or metastatic urothelial carcinoma treated at Memorial Sloan Kettering on a trial protocol. Peripheral blood mononuclear cells were collected pretreatment and during treatment, with between 1 and 8 total time points obtained per patient. The Qiagen DNeasy Blood extraction kit was used to purify genomic DNA from total PBMCs and from tumor samples. PBMCs were collected pretreatment and during treatment and were isolated and stored as previously described.

The specimen was PBMCs, collected around atezolizumab (anti-PD-L1) treatment. This clonotype originated in a man aged 60 to 69 with urothelial cancer. Recombination linked TRBV30 to TRBJ1-1, and 10 junctional nucleotides match TRBD1. In nucleotide form, the sequence is TGTGCCTGGAGTGTAGGACAGGGGGGGGCCACTGAAGCTTTCTTT. Translated, it gives CAWSVGQGGATEAFF.